The 24 T cell receptor beta chains given below trace back to one sample, sequenced in a study of CD8 T cells in Susac syndrome (dated by TCRdb to the late 2010s). Preparation of the library involved the immunoSEQ multiplex PCR assay. RNA was extracted with the RNeasy kit and about 0.5 to 1 ug was reverse transcribed using random hexamers. The public reads were reanalyzed by TCRdb: fastp trimming at Q25, MiXCR alignment, in-frame beta chains only. Records with the same CDR3 protein are collapsed into one entry carrying the most frequent genes and DNA. Across this sample there are over 100,000 distinct CDR3 sequences, with about 93% seen only once. About 0.14% of the sample lies in the top ten. What was sequenced was CD4+ T cells from PBMCs. The receptors shown here come from a human donor in good health.

V is TRBV2 and J is TRBJ2-3; D is uncertain. V lost 4 bases to trimming and J lost 3 bases, with 14 bases between them. CDR3 length: 15 residues. Per the germline V gene, CDR1 is SNHLY and CDR2 is FYNNEI. Here the CDR3 reads CASSVLLSRTDTQYF. Here the CDR3 DNA reads TGTGCCAGCAGTGTATTGCTCTCAAGGACAGATACGCAGTATTTT.

The J gene is TRBJ1-1, the V gene TRBV7-6; 8 nucleotides line up with TRBD1. From germline, CDR1 is SGHVS and CDR2 FNYEAQ. The CDR3 sequence is 14 residues long. Unmatched junction bases numbered 5, after V lost 2 bases and J lost 6 bases. CDR3 residues: CASSLNRGKSEAFF. The CDR3, as DNA: TGTGCCAGCAGCTTAAACAGGGGGAAATCTGAAGCTTTCTTT.

The J gene is TRBJ1-1, the V gene TRBV19, with D unclear. Germline CDR1 is LNHDA and CDR2 is SQIVND (reference sequence). The V end lost 2 bases, the J end lost 3 bases, and 7 bases lay between the germline ends. The CDR3 spans 13 residues. CDR3 nucleotide sequence: TGTGCCAGTAGTATAAGCAGTTACACTGAAGCTTTCTTT. It translates to CASSISSYTEAFF.

The chain employs TRBV20-1 and TRBJ1-1, with D possibly being TRBD1 (6 bases). The V gene lost 8 bases and the J gene lost 11 bases, with 21 bases spanning the gap. The CDR3 length is 12 residues. CDR1 and CDR2 (germline): DFQATT, SNEGSKA (reference sequence). The CDR3 here is CSTSYPQGQAFF. The CDR3 DNA is TGCAGTACATCGTACCCACAGGGTCAGGCTTTCTTT.

The rearrangement uses TRBV12-3 or TRBV12-4 and TRBJ2-2, with 9 bases aligning to TRBD1. J lost 0 bases, V lost 4 bases, and 0 bases had no gene match. The CDR3 is made up of 15 amino acids. The CDR3 DNA reads as TGTGCCAGCAGTTGGGACAGGGCGAACACCGGGGAGCTGTTTTTT. Protein product: CASSWDRANTGELFF.

This clonotype showed up just once. This chain links TRBV21-1 with TRBJ2-3. TRBV21-1 is classified as a pseudogene. CDR3 length: 14 residues. The CDR3 nucleotides are TGTGCCAGCAGCGAGCCCGACAGAACAGATACGCAGTATTTT. Its protein is CASSEPDRTDTQYF.

This chain uses TRBV20-1 with TRBJ2-7, with 7 nucleotides matching TRBD1. The CDR3 spans 15 residues. V lost 5 bases to trimming and J lost 6 bases; unmatched junction nucleotides: 16. In germline, CDR1 is DFQATT, CDR2 SNEGSKA (reference sequence). The CDR3 loop reads CSARRTRTGLSEQYF. The CDR3 DNA sequence: TGCAGTGCTCGTAGAACGAGGACAGGACTCTCCGAGCAGTACTTC.

Here the CDR3 reads CASKYNRGRLGNQPQHF. CDR3 in DNA: TGTGCCAGTAAATACAACAGGGGGCGGTTGGGGAATCAGCCCCAGCATTTT. V is TRBV19 and J is TRBJ1-5, with 9 bases aligning to TRBD1. Trimming took 7 bases from V and 4 from J; bases not matched to a gene: 14. The CDR3 consists of 17 residues. Germline V gene lookup returns CDR1 LNHDA and CDR2 SQIVND (reference sequence).

A few counts support this clonotype. The chain combines TRBV6-2 or TRBV6-3 with TRBJ2-7; D is possibly TRBD1 (6 bases). Trimming pared 11 bases from V and 0 bases from J, leaving 8 bases between. The CDR3 sequence is 11 residues long. CDR1 is MNHEY and CDR2 is SVGEGT in the germline V gene. The CDR3 loop is CAVDSSYEQYF. In DNA form, the CDR3 reads TGTGCCGTGGACAGCTCCTACGAGCAGTACTTC.

For the CDR3, the DNA is TGTGCCAGCAGCCCCCAGGGTTCAGGGACTGAAGCTTTCTTT. It specifies CASSPQGSGTEAFF. The gene calls are TRBV7-2 and TRBJ1-1, with D possibly being TRBD1 (5 bases). CDR3 size: 14 residues. V lost 5 bases and J 5 bases, leaving 15 bases between the germline ends. Per the germline V gene, CDR1 is SGHTA and CDR2 is FQGNSA.

The chain carries TRBV19 and TRBJ1-2, with D uncertain. With 3 bases removed from V and 4 bases from J, the gap between germline ends came to 15 bases. This CDR3 contains 15 residues. CDR1 and CDR2 (germline): LNHDA, SQIVND (reference sequence). As DNA, the CDR3 is TGTGCCAGTAGTATTAGGTCCGAGCTGGGCTATGGCTACACCTTC. It translates to CASSIRSELGYGYTF.

The chain carries TRBV13 and TRBJ2-1; 9 bases match TRBD2. The V and J ends lost 5 bases and 8 bases, in that order; junction bases with no gene match: 7. Germline CDR1 is PRHDT and CDR2 is FYEKMQ (reference sequence). The length of the CDR3 is 14 residues. The CDR3 nucleotides read TGTGCCAGCAGCATTAGCGGGAGACGCGATGAGCAGTTCTTC. It codes for CASSISGRRDEQFF. Complete variable domain (other parts from reference TRBV13 and TRBJ2-1): AAGVIQSPRHLIKEKRETATLKCYPIPRHDTVYWYQQGPGQDPQFLISFYEKMQSDKGSIPDRFSAQQFSDYHSELNMSSLELGDSALYFCASSISGRRDEQFFGPGTRLTVL.

The chain combines TRBV6-2 or TRBV6-3 with TRBJ1-2; possible D gene TRBD1, 6 bases. Germline V CDR1 and CDR2: MNHEY, SVGEGT. The CDR3 spans 17 residues. V lost 0 bases to trimming and J lost 8 bases, with 22 bases between them. CDR3 sequence (DNA): TGTGCCAGCAGTTACTCTGGAGGGGGATGGCTACGGAGGGGCTACACCTTC. Its translation is CASSYSGGGWLRRGYTF.

The rearrangement joins TRBV20-1 to TRBJ2-2; 7 nucleotides agree with TRBD2. With V trimmed by 0 bases and J by 2 bases, 6 bases remained unmatched. The CDR3 has 16 amino acids. CDR1 is DFQATT, CDR2 SNEGSKA, per germline (reference sequence). For the CDR3, the DNA is TGCAGTGCTAGAGATGCGCTAGCGGCAAACACCGGGGAGCTGTTTTTT. As protein: CSARDALAANTGELFF.

The chain joins TRBV20-1 to TRBJ2-7; D ambiguous. Germline V lookup: CDR1 DFQATT, CDR2 SNEGSKA (reference sequence). The V gene lost 2 bases and the J gene lost 5 bases, with 19 bases spanning the gap. The CDR3 has 15 residues. The CDR3 loop is CSARRSPVGIHEQYF. In nucleotides, the CDR3 is TGCAGTGCTAGAAGGTCGCCAGTAGGCATCCACGAGCAGTACTTC.

V gene TRBV6-1 combines with J gene TRBJ2-7; the D gene is possibly TRBD2 (6 bases). Deletions cut 3 bases from V and 1 base from J, with 13 bases between. CDR1 and CDR2 from the germline V gene are MNHNS and SASEGT. This CDR3 spans 15 amino acids. The CDR3 DNA is TGTGCCAGCAGTGAGCTGGGGGGTCAGTCCTACGAGCAGTACTTC. This translates into CASSELGGQSYEQYF.

The rearrangement joins TRBV13 to TRBJ2-7, with 8 bases lining up with TRBD1. Germline CDR1 is PRHDT and CDR2 is FYEKMQ (reference sequence). The CDR3 loop spans 14 amino acids. V dropped 5 bases and J dropped 2; count of bases not matched to a gene: 5. CDR3 sequence reads: CASSQGAGTYEQYF. The CDR3 nucleotides read TGTGCCAGCAGCCAGGGGGCAGGTACCTACGAGCAGTACTTC.

The V gene is TRBV11-1, the J gene TRBJ1-1; unclear D gene. V lost 4 bases, J lost 5 bases, and 14 bases lay in between. Germline CDR1 reads SGHAT; CDR2 reads FQDESV (reference sequence). The CDR3 has 14 amino acids. CDR3 in amino acids: CASSSRRVGTEAFF. DNA for the CDR3: TGTGCCAGCAGCTCCCGGCGGGTGGGAACTGAAGCTTTCTTT.

The chain recombines TRBV19 with TRBJ1-1; D is possibly TRBD1 (6 bases). Per germline, CDR1 LNHDA and CDR2 SQIVND (reference sequence). The CDR3 is 13 amino acids. V was pared by 7 bases and J by 2 bases, with 11 bases between. The CDR3 bases are TGTGCCAGTACTTACAGGGCCAACACTGAAGCTTTCTTT. Residues: CASTYRANTEAFF. Based on the CDR3 plus reference TRBV19 and TRBJ1-1, the full variable domain is DGGITQSPKYLFRKEGQNVTLSCEQNLNHDAMYWYRQDPGQGLRLIYYSQIVNDFQKGDIAEGYSVSREKKESFPLTVTSAQKNPTAFYLCASTYRANTEAFFGQGTRLTVV.

V usage is TRBV19 and J usage is TRBJ2-2; 10 nucleotides agree with TRBD1. V lost 5 bases and J lost 5; bases outside the gene matches: 5. The CDR3 spans 15 residues. Germline CDR1 and CDR2: LNHDA and SQIVND (reference sequence). DNA for the CDR3: TGTGCCAGTAGTCCCGGGACAGGGGTTACCGGGGAGCTGTTTTTT. Its protein product is CASSPGTGVTGELFF. Full variable domain (outside the CDR3, taken from reference TRBV19 and TRBJ2-2): DGGITQSPKYLFRKEGQNVTLSCEQNLNHDAMYWYRQDPGQGLRLIYYSQIVNDFQKGDIAEGYSVSREKKESFPLTVTSAQKNPTAFYLCASSPGTGVTGELFFGEGSRLTVL.

The chain links TRBV11-2 to TRBJ1-1; no clear D gene. V lost 1 base, J lost 3 bases, and 12 bases lay in between. Germline V lookup: CDR1 SGHAT, CDR2 FQNNGV. This CDR3 contains 15 residues. Here the CDR3 DNA reads TGTGCCAGCAGCTTAGTACGGTTTAAGGACACTGAAGCTTTCTTT. Translating it yields CASSLVRFKDTEAFF.

This clonotype was picked up a small number of times. The chain couples TRBV27 to TRBJ2-7, with TRBD2 matching over 7 bases. Looked up from germline, CDR1 is MNHEY and CDR2 is SMNVEV (reference sequence). The J segment lost 3 bases and the V segment lost 3 bases, leaving 5 bases of the junction unmatched. The CDR3 contains 14 residues. The DNA of the CDR3 is TGTGCCAGCAGTTTGGGACTAACAATCTACGAGCAGTACTTC. It specifies CASSLGLTIYEQYF.

This clonotype was counted a single time. V usage is TRBV2 and J usage is TRBJ1-1; possible D gene TRBD1, 5 bases. Trimming shortened V by 7 bases and J by 1 base, and 10 bases separated the two germline ends. The CDR3 totals 13 residues. The germline CDR1 and CDR2 sequences are SNHLY and FYNNEI. The CDR3 loop is CASIGAANTEAFF. The CDR3, as DNA: TGTGCCAGCATCGGGGCAGCGAACACTGAAGCTTTCTTT.

The gene calls are TRBV5-1 and TRBJ2-2; D gene ambiguous. CDR1 and CDR2 from the germline V gene are SGHRS and YFSETQ. This CDR3 has 14 residues. Trimming left V 0 bases short and J 6 bases short, with 9 bases between. The CDR3 DNA follows: TGCGCCAGCAGCTTGGGGGTTGAGGCCGGGGAGCTGTTTTTT. It translates to CASSLGVEAGELFF. Full variable domain (remainder filled in from reference TRBV5-1 and TRBJ2-2): KAGVTQTPRYLIKTRGQQVTLSCSPISGHRSVSWYQQTPGQGLQFLFEYFSETQRNKGNFPGRFSGRQFSNSRSEMNVSTLELGDSALYLCASSLGVEAGELFFGEGSRLTVL.